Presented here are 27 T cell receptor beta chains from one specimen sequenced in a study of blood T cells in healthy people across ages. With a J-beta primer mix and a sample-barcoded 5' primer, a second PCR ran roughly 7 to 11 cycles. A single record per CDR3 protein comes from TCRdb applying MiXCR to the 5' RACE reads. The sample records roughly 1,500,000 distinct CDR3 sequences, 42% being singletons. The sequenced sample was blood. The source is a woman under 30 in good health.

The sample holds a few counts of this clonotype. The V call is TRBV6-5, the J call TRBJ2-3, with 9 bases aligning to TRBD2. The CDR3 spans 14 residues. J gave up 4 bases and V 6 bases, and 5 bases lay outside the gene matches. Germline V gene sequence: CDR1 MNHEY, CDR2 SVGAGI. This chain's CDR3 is CASRRGGGSDTQYF. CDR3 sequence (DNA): TGTGCCAGCAGGCGGGGGGGAGGCTCAGATACGCAGTATTTT.

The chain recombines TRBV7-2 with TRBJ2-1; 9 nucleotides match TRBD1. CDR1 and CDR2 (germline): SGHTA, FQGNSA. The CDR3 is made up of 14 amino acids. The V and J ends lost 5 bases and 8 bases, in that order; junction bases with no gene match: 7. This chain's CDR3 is CASSPWTGAHEQFF. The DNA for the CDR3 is TGTGCCAGCAGCCCCTGGACAGGGGCCCATGAGCAGTTCTTC.

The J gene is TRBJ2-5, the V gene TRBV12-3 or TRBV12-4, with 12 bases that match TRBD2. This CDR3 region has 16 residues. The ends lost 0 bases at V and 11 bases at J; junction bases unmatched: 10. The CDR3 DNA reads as TGTGCCAGCAGTTTAGCCACGACTAGCGGGAGCCTAGAGCAGTACTTC. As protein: CASSLATTSGSLEQYF.

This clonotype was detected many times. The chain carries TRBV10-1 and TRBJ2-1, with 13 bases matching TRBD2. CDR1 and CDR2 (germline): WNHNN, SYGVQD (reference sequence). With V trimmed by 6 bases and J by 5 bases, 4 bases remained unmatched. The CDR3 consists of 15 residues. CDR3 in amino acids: CASRPGTSGNNEQFF. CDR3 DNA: TGCGCCAGCAGGCCCGGGACTAGCGGGAACAATGAGCAGTTCTTC.

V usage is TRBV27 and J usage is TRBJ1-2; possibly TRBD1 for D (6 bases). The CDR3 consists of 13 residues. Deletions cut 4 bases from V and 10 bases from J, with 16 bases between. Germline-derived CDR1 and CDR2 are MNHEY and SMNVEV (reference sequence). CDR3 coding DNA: TGTGCCAGCAGTTCCGACAGGCTTTTCTCCTACACCTTC. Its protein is CASSSDRLFSYTF.

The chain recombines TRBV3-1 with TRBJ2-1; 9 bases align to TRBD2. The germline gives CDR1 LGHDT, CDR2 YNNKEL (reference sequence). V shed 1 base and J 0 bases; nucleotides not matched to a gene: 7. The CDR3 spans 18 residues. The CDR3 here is CASSQGGLAGNSYNEQFF. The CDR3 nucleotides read TGTGCCAGCAGCCAAGGAGGCCTAGCGGGGAACTCCTACAATGAGCAGTTCTTC.

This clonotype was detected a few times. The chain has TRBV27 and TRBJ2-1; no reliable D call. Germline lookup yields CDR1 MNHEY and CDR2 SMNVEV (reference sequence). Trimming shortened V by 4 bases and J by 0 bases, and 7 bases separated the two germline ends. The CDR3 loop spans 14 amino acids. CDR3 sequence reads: CASSSTISYNEQFF. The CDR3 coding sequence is TGTGCCAGCAGTTCCACAATCTCCTACAATGAGCAGTTCTTC.

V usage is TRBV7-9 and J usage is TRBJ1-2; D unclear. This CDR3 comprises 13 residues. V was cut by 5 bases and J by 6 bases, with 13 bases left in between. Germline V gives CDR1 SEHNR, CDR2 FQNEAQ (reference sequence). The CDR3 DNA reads TGTGCCAGCAGCCGGAATCCCCAGCATGGCTACACCTTC. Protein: CASSRNPQHGYTF.

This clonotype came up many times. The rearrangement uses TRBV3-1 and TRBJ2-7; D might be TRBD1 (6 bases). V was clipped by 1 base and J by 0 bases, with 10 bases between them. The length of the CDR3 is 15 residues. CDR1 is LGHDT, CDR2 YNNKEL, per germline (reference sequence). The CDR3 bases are TGTGCCAGCAGCCAAGCCGGGACAACCTCCTACGAGCAGTACTTC. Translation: CASSQAGTTSYEQYF.

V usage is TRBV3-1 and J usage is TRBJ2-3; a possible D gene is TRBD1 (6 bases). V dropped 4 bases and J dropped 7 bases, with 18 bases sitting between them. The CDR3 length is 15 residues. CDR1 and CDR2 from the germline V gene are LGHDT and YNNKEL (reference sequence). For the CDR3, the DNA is TGTGCCAGCAGCCCCCCAGGGGCAAGACTAAATACGCAGTATTTT. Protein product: CASSPPGARLNTQYF.

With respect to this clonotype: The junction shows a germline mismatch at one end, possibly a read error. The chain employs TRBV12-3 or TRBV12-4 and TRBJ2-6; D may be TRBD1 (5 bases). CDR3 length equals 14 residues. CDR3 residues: CASREVSGADVLTF. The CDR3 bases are TGTGCCAGCCGCGAAGTCTCTGGGGCCGACGTCCTGACTTTC.

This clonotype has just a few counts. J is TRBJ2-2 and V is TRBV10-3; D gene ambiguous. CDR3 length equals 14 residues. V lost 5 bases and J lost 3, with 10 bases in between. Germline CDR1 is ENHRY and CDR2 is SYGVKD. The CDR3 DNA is TGTGCCATCAGTACCGACGGCTACACCGGGGAGCTGTTTTTT. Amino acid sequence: CAISTDGYTGELFF.

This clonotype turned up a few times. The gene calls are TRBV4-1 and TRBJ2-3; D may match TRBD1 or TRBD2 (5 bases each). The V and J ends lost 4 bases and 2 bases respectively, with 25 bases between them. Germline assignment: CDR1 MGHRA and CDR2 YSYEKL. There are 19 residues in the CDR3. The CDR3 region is CASSRGPLGAAPSTDTQYF. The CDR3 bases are TGCGCCAGCAGCCGAGGGCCCCTAGGGGCAGCCCCCTCCACAGATACGCAGTATTTT.

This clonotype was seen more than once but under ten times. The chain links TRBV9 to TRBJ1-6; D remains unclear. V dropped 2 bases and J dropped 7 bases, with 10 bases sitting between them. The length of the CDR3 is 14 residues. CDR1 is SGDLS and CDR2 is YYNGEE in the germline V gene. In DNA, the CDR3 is TGTGCCAGCAGCGTCCAGGTGGACAATTCACCCCTCCACTTT. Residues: CASSVQVDNSPLHF.

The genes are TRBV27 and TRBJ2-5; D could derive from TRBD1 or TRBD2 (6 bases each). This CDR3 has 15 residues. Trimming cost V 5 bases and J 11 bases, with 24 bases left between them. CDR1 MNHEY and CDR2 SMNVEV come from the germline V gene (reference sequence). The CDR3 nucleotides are TGTGCCAGCAGTGTACAGGGAGGAGGTTTCAATGAGCAGTACTTC. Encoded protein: CASSVQGGGFNEQYF.

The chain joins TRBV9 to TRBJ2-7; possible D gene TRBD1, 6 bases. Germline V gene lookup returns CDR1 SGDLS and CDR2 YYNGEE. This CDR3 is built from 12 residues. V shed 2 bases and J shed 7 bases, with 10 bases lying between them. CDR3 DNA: TGTGCCAGCAGCGTTCCCCAGGGGGAGCAGTACTTC. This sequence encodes CASSVPQGEQYF.

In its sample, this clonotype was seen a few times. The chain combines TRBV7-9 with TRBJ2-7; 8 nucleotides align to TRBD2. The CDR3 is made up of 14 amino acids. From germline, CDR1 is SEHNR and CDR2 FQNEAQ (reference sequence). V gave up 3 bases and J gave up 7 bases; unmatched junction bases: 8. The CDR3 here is CASSLAGGRREQYF. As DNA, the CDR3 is TGTGCCAGCAGCTTGGCGGGAGGCCGAAGGGAGCAGTACTTC.

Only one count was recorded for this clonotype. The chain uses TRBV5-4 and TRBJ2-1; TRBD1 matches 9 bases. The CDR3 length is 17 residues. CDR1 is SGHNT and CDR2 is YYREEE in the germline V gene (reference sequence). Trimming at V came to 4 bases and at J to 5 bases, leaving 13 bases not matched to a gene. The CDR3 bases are TGTGCCAGCAGCCATTTAGAAAGGACAGGGGAAGACAATGAGCAGTTCTTC. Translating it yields CASSHLERTGEDNEQFF.

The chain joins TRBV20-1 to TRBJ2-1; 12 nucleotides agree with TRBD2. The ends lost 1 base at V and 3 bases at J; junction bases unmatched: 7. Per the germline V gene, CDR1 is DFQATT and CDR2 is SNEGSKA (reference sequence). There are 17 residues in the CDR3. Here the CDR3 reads CSARVVGLAGIYNEQFF. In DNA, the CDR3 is TGCAGTGCTAGAGTAGTAGGACTAGCGGGGATCTACAATGAGCAGTTCTTC.

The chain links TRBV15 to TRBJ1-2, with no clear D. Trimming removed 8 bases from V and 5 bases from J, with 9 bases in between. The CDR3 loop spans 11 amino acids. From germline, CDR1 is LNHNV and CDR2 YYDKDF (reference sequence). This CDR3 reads CATADPYGYTF. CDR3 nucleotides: TGTGCCACCGCCGACCCTTATGGCTACACCTTC.

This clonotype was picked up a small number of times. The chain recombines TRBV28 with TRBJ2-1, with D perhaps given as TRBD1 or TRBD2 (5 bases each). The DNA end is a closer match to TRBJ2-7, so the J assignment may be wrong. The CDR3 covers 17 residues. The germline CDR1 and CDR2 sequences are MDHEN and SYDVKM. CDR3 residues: CASSLGASRHPYNEQYF. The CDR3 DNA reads TGTGCCAGCAGCCTAGGGGCTAGCCGCCATCCCTACAATGAGCAGTACTTC.

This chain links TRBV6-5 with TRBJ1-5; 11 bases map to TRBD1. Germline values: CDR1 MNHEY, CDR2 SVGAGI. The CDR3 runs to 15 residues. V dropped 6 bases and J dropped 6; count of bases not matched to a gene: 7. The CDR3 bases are TGTGCCAGCAGCAGGACAGGGGGCGATGGTCAGCCCCAGCATTTT. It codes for CASSRTGGDGQPQHF.

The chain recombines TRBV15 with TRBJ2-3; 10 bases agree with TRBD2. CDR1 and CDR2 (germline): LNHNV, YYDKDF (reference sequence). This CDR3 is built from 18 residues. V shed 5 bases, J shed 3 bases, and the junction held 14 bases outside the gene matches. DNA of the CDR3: TGTGCCACCAGCGGGCCGGGACTAGCGCCATCGGGAACAGATACGCAGTATTTT. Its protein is CATSGPGLAPSGTDTQYF.

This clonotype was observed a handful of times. The CDR3 region has the DNA TGCAGCGTTGAAGGCCATAATTTTACGGGTACTGAAGCTTTCTTT. This encodes CSVEGHNFTGTEAFF. V and J are TRBV29-1 and TRBJ1-1, with D unclear. This CDR3 contains 15 residues. V gave up 1 base and J gave up 5 bases, with 17 bases separating them. Germline V gene sequence: CDR1 SQVTM, CDR2 ANQGSEA.

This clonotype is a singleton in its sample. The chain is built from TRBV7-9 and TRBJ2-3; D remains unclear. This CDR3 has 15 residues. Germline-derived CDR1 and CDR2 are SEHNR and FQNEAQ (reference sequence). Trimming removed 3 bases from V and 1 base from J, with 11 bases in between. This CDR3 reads CASSFWQRRTDTQYF. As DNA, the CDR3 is TGTGCCAGCAGCTTTTGGCAGCGACGCACAGATACGCAGTATTTT.

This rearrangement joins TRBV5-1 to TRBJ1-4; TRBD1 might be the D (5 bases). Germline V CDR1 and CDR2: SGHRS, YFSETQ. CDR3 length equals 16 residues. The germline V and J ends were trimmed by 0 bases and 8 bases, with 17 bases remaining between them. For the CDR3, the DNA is TGCGCCAGCAGCTTGGGCCGTCGGGGCTGGCAAGAAAAACTGTTTTTT. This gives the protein CASSLGRRGWQEKLFF. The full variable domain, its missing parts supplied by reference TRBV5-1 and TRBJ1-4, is KAGVTQTPRYLIKTRGQQVTLSCSPISGHRSVSWYQQTPGQGLQFLFEYFSETQRNKGNFPGRFSGRQFSNSRSEMNVSTLELGDSALYLCASSLGRRGWQEKLFFGSGTQLSVL.

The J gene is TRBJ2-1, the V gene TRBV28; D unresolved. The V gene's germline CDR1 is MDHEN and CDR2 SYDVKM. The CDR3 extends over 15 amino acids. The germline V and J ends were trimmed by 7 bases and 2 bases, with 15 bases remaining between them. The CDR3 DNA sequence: TGTGCCAGCATCTCCCAATTCCCCGCCTACAATGAGCAGTTCTTC. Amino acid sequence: CASISQFPAYNEQFF.